This TCR beta chain was obtained from a study of glioma-infiltrating T cells after dendritic cell vaccination (dated by TCRdb to 2016 to 2018). The study in broad terms: The cohort comprised approximately 15 glioblastoma patients from Phase I and II dendritic cell vaccination trials, 9 newly diagnosed and 6 with recurrent disease. Three intradermal dendritic cell vaccine injections were administered to patients at biweekly intervals in the arm below the axilla. Patients received autologous tumor lysate-pulsed dendritic cell vaccination between the early 2000s and the early 2010s. The vaccine was prepared from monocyte-derived dendritic cells that were cultured for roughly seven days with IL-4 and GM-CSF and then pulsed overnight with autologous tumor lysate. In glioblastoma patients vaccinated with dendritic cells, deep sequencing of TCR beta CDR3 regions served to measure the amount of tumor-infiltrating lymphocytes and to compare repertoires between tumor and blood. Survival after dendritic cell vaccination was correlated with TCR sequencing metrics, such as TIL content and the overlap between tumor and blood repertoires. Here is what the overall study found, with its caveats: Higher estimated pretreatment TIL content predicted longer time to progression and overall survival after dendritic cell vaccination. The cohort was small and heterogeneous, few patients had complete blood and tumor sets, and even fewer had initial-recurrent tumor pairs. The three-group TCR overlap response model was characterized as speculative, and prospective validation of the model was stated to be required. TCR clonality showed no direct relationship with survival, which suggests that a diverse polyclonal response may matter.

Using the immunoSEQ assay, TCRB CDR3 regions were amplified from roughly 1.9 micrograms of genomic DNA, or from all available DNA when less than that was on hand. Multiplex PCR used 60 forward primers for TCR V beta segments and 13 reverse primers for J beta segments. To estimate the number of reads per starting template, synthetic control templates were added to each sample at limiting dilution. Reads of 87 bp were generated by sequencing on the Illumina HiSeq System. The authors' analysis ran thus. PCR and sequencing errors were removed by merging closely related sequences with a nearest neighbor algorithm. TCR overlap was measured as the percentage of unique tumor TCR beta sequences that were also present in the peripheral blood of the same patient. TCRdb re-hosts the immuneACCESS table, in-frame sequences only. Its copies lack some clones; in the studies checked, an unresolved V gene accounts for under half of them, and the cause for the rest is not known. V and J calls and clone size are given by that table; D and trimming were obtained from the DNA. The sample yields over 55,000 clones; about 80% were counted once. Approximately 15% of the sample rests with the top ten.

Comment on this clone: Its antigen is currently not known. No per-base quality is available; no much larger clone lies one base away.

Reading the label with the study, this specimen's time point is: after dendritic cell vaccination, including at tumor progression/relapse. Patients were selected for having adequate residual fresh-frozen tumor tissue and more than two years of available survival data. Molecular status otherwise varied across the glioblastoma patients, but none of them carried an isocitrate dehydrogenase mutation. PBMC were collected before vaccination, two weeks after the third vaccination, and at tumor progression when it occurred. The Qiagen DNeasy Blood extraction Kit was used to extract genomic DNA. Counted from cysteine to phenylalanine, this CDR3 has 15 amino acids. Kept here is only the CDR3 DNA, which spans 45 bases and is read in frame from base 1. Taken from the germline V gene (reference sequence), the CDR1 and CDR2 loops are GTSNPN and SVGIG. V is shortened by 0 bases, J by 1 base, and the region joining them spans 9 bases.

Recombination connected TRBV30 to TRBJ2-2; a confident D gene designation cannot be given. The sequence was obtained from a human donor with glioblastoma. Sequenced material: blood, taken after dendritic cell vaccination. The DNA is as follows: TGTGCCTGGAGTGTCTCAGACTTGAACACCGGGGAGCTGTTTTTT. Its product reads: CAWSVSDLNTGELFF. The CDR3, completed at both ends by the reference TRBV30 and TRBJ2-2 genes, gives the full variable domain SQTIHQWPATLVQPVGSPLSLECTVEGTSNPNLYWYRQAAGRGLQLLFYSVGIGQISSEVPQNLSASRPQDRQFILSSKKLLLSDSGFYLCAWSVSDLNTGELFFGEGSRLTVL.